These 12 T cell receptor beta chains came from one sample sequenced in a study of blood T cells in healthy people across ages (dated by TCRdb to the mid-2010s). The receptor library was made with 5' RACE. The sample was run on an Illumina HiSeq 2500. The second PCR ran for roughly 7 to 11 cycles and used a J-beta primer mix along with a sample-barcoded 5' primer. TCRdb reanalyzed the raw reads on its own, using fastp at Q25 for trimming and MiXCR for clone calling, and kept in-frame beta chains. CDR3 protein duplicates are merged, each entry listing the most common genes and DNA. The sample table shows approximately 940,000 distinct CDR3 sequences, and roughly 52% are seen once. Together, the top ten hold roughly 13% of the sample. Sequenced input: blood. The receptors originated from a man in his thirties or forties in good health.

The chain carries TRBV30 and TRBJ2-7; D tentatively reads TRBD1 or TRBD2 (5 bases each). CDR3 length: 13 residues. Germline V gives CDR1 GTSNPN, CDR2 SVGIG (reference sequence). V lost 4 bases and J 2 bases, leaving 12 bases between the germline ends. CDR3 loop: CAWNRDGPYEQYF. CDR3 sequence (DNA): TGTGCCTGGAACCGGGACGGACCCTACGAGCAGTACTTC.

The chain recombines TRBV5-1 with TRBJ2-7; D is uncertain. The V and J ends lost 0 bases and 0 bases respectively, with 10 bases between them. The CDR3 extends over 15 amino acids. Germline V gene data show CDR1 as SGHRS and CDR2 as YFSETQ. Written as DNA, the CDR3 is TGCGCCAGCAGCTTGGAACCCCCAAGCTCCTACGAGCAGTACTTC. Translation: CASSLEPPSSYEQYF.

This clonotype has more than one count but fewer than ten. V usage is TRBV29-1 and J usage is TRBJ2-7, with 7 bases that match TRBD1. This CDR3 is 10 amino acids long. Germline V gene data show CDR1 as SQVTM and CDR2 as ANQGSEA. The V segment lost 6 bases and the J segment 7 bases; nucleotides outside the gene matches: 3. The chain's CDR3 is CSVTGSEQYF. The CDR3 region has the DNA TGCAGCGTGACAGGGTCGGAGCAGTACTTC.

This clonotype was seen only a few times. The chain carries TRBV4-1 and TRBJ1-2; D is undetermined. The length of the CDR3 is 19 residues. The germline gives CDR1 MGHRA, CDR2 YSYEKL. V was clipped by 2 bases and J by 0 bases, with 22 bases between them. CDR3 DNA sequence: TGCGCCAGCAGCCAACCGATCGAGAGCAGGATAAAGCCTAACTATGGCTACACCTTC. Translating gives CASSQPIESRIKPNYGYTF.

Only a few counts were recorded for this clonotype. V and J are TRBV6-2 or TRBV6-3 and TRBJ2-1, with D possibly being TRBD1 (5 bases). The V and J ends lost 6 bases and 6 bases respectively, with 12 bases between them. CDR3 length: 13 residues. Looked up from germline, CDR1 is MNHEY and CDR2 is SVGEGT. The CDR3 sequence: CASRGPSPNEQFF. The CDR3 DNA reads as TGTGCCAGCAGGGGGCCCTCCCCCAATGAGCAGTTCTTC.

In this sample, this clonotype turned up a few times. V and J are TRBV20-1 and TRBJ2-1; the D is unclear. The CDR3 consists of 12 residues. The germline V gene encodes CDR1 DFQATT and CDR2 SNEGSKA (reference sequence). Deletions cut 4 bases from V and 7 bases from J, with 11 bases between. The CDR3 region is CSAMRPGNEQFF. The CDR3 DNA reads as TGCAGTGCTATGCGCCCGGGTAATGAGCAGTTCTTC.

V gene TRBV5-1 combines with J gene TRBJ1-6; D not certain. The CDR3 sequence is 16 residues long. Germline-derived CDR1 and CDR2 are SGHRS and YFSETQ. The V and J ends lost 5 bases and 0 bases respectively, with 12 bases between them. The CDR3 is CASRMDPGSYNSPLHF. The DNA of the CDR3 is TGCGCCAGCAGGATGGATCCAGGCTCCTATAATTCACCCCTCCACTTT. The whole variable domain, remainder taken from reference TRBV5-1 and TRBJ1-6, is KAGVTQTPRYLIKTRGQQVTLSCSPISGHRSVSWYQQTPGQGLQFLFEYFSETQRNKGNFPGRFSGRQFSNSRSEMNVSTLELGDSALYLCASRMDPGSYNSPLHFGNGTRLTVT.

V usage is TRBV27 and J usage is TRBJ2-7; 10 nucleotides line up with TRBD2. CDR1 is MNHEY and CDR2 is SMNVEV in the germline V gene (reference sequence). The CDR3 contains 15 residues. Germline trimming cut 5 bases from V and 2 bases from J; bases unmatched to any gene: 6. The CDR3 region has the DNA TGTGCCAGCAGTCCAACTGGGACTAGCGCCTACGAGCAGTACTTC. Translated, it gives CASSPTGTSAYEQYF.

About this clonotype: One base away lies a much larger clone, so this may be a sequencing read error. CDR3 bases: TGTGCCAGCAGTTTCGGGGGGGGCTACGAGCAGTTCTTC. Residues: CASSFGGGYEQFF. V gene TRBV27 combines with J gene TRBJ2-1; 8 bases are a match to TRBD2. CDR3 length: 13 amino acids. Looked up from germline, CDR1 is MNHEY and CDR2 is SMNVEV (reference sequence). V dropped 3 bases and J dropped 10; count of bases not matched to a gene: 5.

V gene TRBV20-1 combines with J gene TRBJ2-7; TRBD2 agrees at 10 bases. This CDR3 is built from 14 residues. Germline V gives CDR1 DFQATT, CDR2 SNEGSKA (reference sequence). The J segment lost 0 bases and the V segment lost 8 bases, leaving 7 bases of the junction unmatched. The CDR3 loop reads CSLPTSGRSYEQYF. DNA of the CDR3: TGCAGTCTCCCGACTAGCGGGCGCTCCTACGAGCAGTACTTC.

J is TRBJ2-7 and V is TRBV27; D is uncertain. Germline CDR1 reads MNHEY; CDR2 reads SMNVEV (reference sequence). This CDR3 has 13 amino acids. V was cut by 7 bases and J by 0 bases, with 10 bases left in between. The CDR3 here is CASKRSSSYEQYF. The CDR3 DNA sequence: TGTGCCAGCAAAAGATCGAGCTCCTACGAGCAGTACTTC.

The V call is TRBV20-1, the J call TRBJ2-2; D might be TRBD1 or TRBD2, each matching 5 bases. Germline CDR1 is DFQATT and CDR2 is SNEGSKA (reference sequence). The CDR3 covers 13 residues. Between the trimmed V and J ends, which lost 4 bases and 6 bases, there was a span of 12 bases. The CDR3 region has the DNA TGCAGTGCTACTTCGACGGGGCCCGGGGAGCTGTTTTTT. It codes for CSATSTGPGELFF.